The 14 T cell receptor beta chains below come from one sample, sequenced in a study of cytomegalovirus exposure and HLA in healthy donors. PCR involved 60 Vbeta and 13 Jbeta primers. Libraries were prepared by immunoSEQ multiplex PCR; TCRdb keeps only in-frame clonotypes and omits some of them. This sample has a few hundred thousand clones; roughly 80% occur once, and the top ten carry approximately 0.3%. The sample was PBMCs. Receptor source: a girl aged 2 to 10 in good health and CMV-seronegative.

This clone was seen once. The rearrangement joins TRBV7-6 to TRBJ2-3; TRBD2 matches 9 bases. Trimming removed 1 base from V and 3 bases from J; junction bases left unmatched: 8. Germline loops: CDR1 SGHVS, CDR2 FNYEAQ. The CDR3 extends over 17 amino acids. CDR3 sequence reads: CASSLVGRGGKTDTQYF. The CDR3 DNA is TGTGCCAGCAGCTTAGTAGGGCGGGGGGGCAAAACAGATACGCAGTATTTT.

This chain connects TRBV6-1 to TRBJ2-7, with 13 bases that match TRBD2. There are 18 residues in the CDR3. Germline V gene sequence: CDR1 MNHNS, CDR2 SASEGT. After removal of 4 bases from V and 5 bases from J, the junction contained 14 bases not matched to a gene. The CDR3, as DNA: TGTGCCAGCAGTGGGGGACTAGCGGGACTAATAGCGTCCCACGAGCAGTACTTC. This gives the protein CASSGGLAGLIASHEQYF.

This chain uses TRBV5-4 with TRBJ2-7; perhaps TRBD2 as D (5 bases). Germline-derived CDR1 and CDR2 are SGHNT and YYREEE (reference sequence). Trimming left V 4 bases short and J 2 bases short, with 22 bases between. CDR3 length equals 17 residues. CDR3: CASSRGLPTISPYEQYF. CDR3 bases: TGTGCCAGCAGCCGTGGACTGCCCACTATCTCCCCCTACGAGCAGTACTTC.

The chain carries TRBV2 and TRBJ2-5; D is perhaps TRBD2 (6 bases). V lost 6 bases and J 1 base, leaving 12 bases between the germline ends. The CDR3 contains 14 residues. CDR1 SNHLY and CDR2 FYNNEI come from the germline V gene. CDR3 protein: CASRAGFLQETQYF. CDR3 bases: TGTGCCAGCAGGGCGGGATTCCTCCAAGAGACCCAGTACTTC.

This chain uses TRBV11-2 with TRBJ2-3, with 8 positions matching TRBD2. Germline V gives CDR1 SGHAT, CDR2 FQNNGV. With V trimmed by 1 base and J by 2 bases, 2 bases remained unmatched. CDR3 length: 15 residues. The CDR3 sequence: CASSLVSGVTDTQYF. The CDR3 DNA reads TGTGCCAGCAGCTTAGTTAGCGGGGTCACAGATACGCAGTATTTT. The variable domain in full, with the rest retrieved from reference TRBV11-2 and TRBJ2-3, is EAGVAQSPRYKIIEKRQSVAFWCNPISGHATLYWYQQILGQGPKLLIQFQNNGVVDDSQLPKDRFSAERLKGVDSTLKIQPAKLEDSAVYLCASSLVSGVTDTQYFGPGTRLTVL.

DNA of the CDR3: TGTGCCAGCAGCCGAACCCTAGGGGTGCTCTACGAGCAGTACTTC. It is translated as CASSRTLGVLYEQYF. The chain carries TRBV5-8 and TRBJ2-7; a weak D match, TRBD1 (5 bases). Between the trimmed V and J ends, which lost 4 bases and 3 bases, there was a span of 17 bases. Germline loops: CDR1 SGHTS, CDR2 YDEGEE. This CDR3 spans 15 amino acids.

The chain combines TRBV7-8 with TRBJ1-5; D remains unclear. Per germline, CDR1 SGHVS and CDR2 FQNEAQ. Trimming pared 2 bases from V and 0 bases from J, leaving 8 bases between. The length of the CDR3 is 15 residues. Here the CDR3 reads CASSLRVDSNQPQHF. In DNA, the CDR3 is TGTGCCAGCAGCTTACGGGTGGATAGCAATCAGCCCCAGCATTTT. The full variable domain, with the rest looked up from reference TRBV7-8 and TRBJ1-5, is GAGVSQSPRYKVAKRGQDVALRCDPISGHVSLFWYQQALGQGPEFLTYFQNEAQLDKSGLPSDRFFAERPEGSVSTLKIQRTQQEDSAVYLCASSLRVDSNQPQHFGDGTRLSIL.

The genes are TRBV7-6 and TRBJ2-7; TRBD1 matches at 8 bases. Germline CDR1 reads SGHVS; CDR2 reads FNYEAQ. The CDR3 length is 14 residues. J was trimmed by 6 bases and V by 5 bases; bases with no gene match: 9. The CDR3 DNA sequence: TGTGCCAGCAGCATTGTTGACAGGGGAAGCGAGCAGTACTTC. It encodes CASSIVDRGSEQYF.

This sequence joins TRBV9 and TRBJ2-1; possible D gene TRBD1, 6 bases. The length of the CDR3 is 15 residues. Germline V gene sequence: CDR1 SGDLS, CDR2 YYNGEE. V was cut by 4 bases and J by 9 bases, with 20 bases left in between. The CDR3 DNA is TGTGCCAGCAGCCCCGTCGGGGCCCTCAGGGGTGAGCAGTTCTTC. Protein product: CASSPVGALRGEQFF.

The V gene is TRBV30, the J gene TRBJ1-2, with D uncertain. CDR1 is GTSNPN and CDR2 is SVGIG in the germline V gene (reference sequence). V was clipped by 4 bases and J by 0 bases, with 9 bases between them. CDR3 length equals 13 residues. CDR3 DNA: TGTGCCTGGATGCCGGGTCCTAACTATGGCTACACCTTC. Its translation: CAWMPGPNYGYTF.

The chain is built from TRBV9 and TRBJ2-5, with TRBD2 identical over 8 bases. V gave up 3 bases and J gave up 1 base; unmatched junction bases: 2. The germline V gene has CDR1 SGDLS and CDR2 YYNGEE. The CDR3 extends over 14 amino acids. In DNA, the CDR3 is TGTGCCAGCAGCGGGACTAGCAGCCAAGAGACCCAGTACTTC. It is translated as CASSGTSSQETQYF. The entire variable domain, with the rest obtained from reference TRBV9 and TRBJ2-5, is as follows: DSGVTQTPKHLITATGQRVTLRCSPRSGDLSVYWYQQSLDQGLQFLIQYYNGEERAKGNILERFSAQQFPDLHSELNLSSLELGDSALYFCASSGTSSQETQYFGPGTRLLVL.

This clone was observed a few times. The chain uses TRBV11-2 and TRBJ1-1, with 8 bases matching TRBD1. Germline V gene lookup returns CDR1 SGHAT and CDR2 FQNNGV. The CDR3 spans 15 residues. V lost 5 bases and J lost 4; bases outside the gene matches: 9. CDR3 region: CASSLPGQGATEAFF. DNA of the CDR3: TGTGCCAGCAGCCTCCCCGGACAGGGCGCCACTGAAGCTTTCTTT.

The chain combines TRBV5-1 with TRBJ2-1, with 7 bases that match TRBD2. J gave up 3 bases and V 4 bases, and 10 bases lay outside the gene matches. The CDR3 covers 16 residues. Germline assignment: CDR1 SGHRS and CDR2 YFSETQ. This CDR3 is CASSPTLAASYNEQFF. CDR3 nucleotides: TGCGCCAGCAGCCCGACCCTAGCGGCGAGCTACAATGAGCAGTTCTTC.

The chain couples TRBV28 to TRBJ1-2; 9 bases match TRBD1. From germline, CDR1 is MDHEN and CDR2 SYDVKM. This CDR3 has 15 amino acids. V dropped 2 bases and J dropped 5; count of bases not matched to a gene: 6. The CDR3 DNA reads TGTGCCAGCAGTTTACAGGGACAGGGTATATATGGCTACACCTTC. Translation: CASSLQGQGIYGYTF.